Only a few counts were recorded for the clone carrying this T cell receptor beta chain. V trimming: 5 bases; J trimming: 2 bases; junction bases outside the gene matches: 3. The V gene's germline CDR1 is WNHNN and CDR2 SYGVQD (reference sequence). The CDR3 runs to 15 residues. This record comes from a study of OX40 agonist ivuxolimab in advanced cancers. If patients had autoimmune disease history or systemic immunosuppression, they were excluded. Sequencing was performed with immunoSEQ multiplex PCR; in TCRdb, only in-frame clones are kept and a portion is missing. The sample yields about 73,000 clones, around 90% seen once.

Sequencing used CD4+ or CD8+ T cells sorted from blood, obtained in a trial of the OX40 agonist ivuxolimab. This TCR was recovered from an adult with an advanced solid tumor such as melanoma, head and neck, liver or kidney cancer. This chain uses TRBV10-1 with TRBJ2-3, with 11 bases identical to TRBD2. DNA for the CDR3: TGCGCCAGCAGTACTAGCGGGAGCCACACAGATACGCAGTATTTT. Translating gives CASSTSGSHTDTQYF.